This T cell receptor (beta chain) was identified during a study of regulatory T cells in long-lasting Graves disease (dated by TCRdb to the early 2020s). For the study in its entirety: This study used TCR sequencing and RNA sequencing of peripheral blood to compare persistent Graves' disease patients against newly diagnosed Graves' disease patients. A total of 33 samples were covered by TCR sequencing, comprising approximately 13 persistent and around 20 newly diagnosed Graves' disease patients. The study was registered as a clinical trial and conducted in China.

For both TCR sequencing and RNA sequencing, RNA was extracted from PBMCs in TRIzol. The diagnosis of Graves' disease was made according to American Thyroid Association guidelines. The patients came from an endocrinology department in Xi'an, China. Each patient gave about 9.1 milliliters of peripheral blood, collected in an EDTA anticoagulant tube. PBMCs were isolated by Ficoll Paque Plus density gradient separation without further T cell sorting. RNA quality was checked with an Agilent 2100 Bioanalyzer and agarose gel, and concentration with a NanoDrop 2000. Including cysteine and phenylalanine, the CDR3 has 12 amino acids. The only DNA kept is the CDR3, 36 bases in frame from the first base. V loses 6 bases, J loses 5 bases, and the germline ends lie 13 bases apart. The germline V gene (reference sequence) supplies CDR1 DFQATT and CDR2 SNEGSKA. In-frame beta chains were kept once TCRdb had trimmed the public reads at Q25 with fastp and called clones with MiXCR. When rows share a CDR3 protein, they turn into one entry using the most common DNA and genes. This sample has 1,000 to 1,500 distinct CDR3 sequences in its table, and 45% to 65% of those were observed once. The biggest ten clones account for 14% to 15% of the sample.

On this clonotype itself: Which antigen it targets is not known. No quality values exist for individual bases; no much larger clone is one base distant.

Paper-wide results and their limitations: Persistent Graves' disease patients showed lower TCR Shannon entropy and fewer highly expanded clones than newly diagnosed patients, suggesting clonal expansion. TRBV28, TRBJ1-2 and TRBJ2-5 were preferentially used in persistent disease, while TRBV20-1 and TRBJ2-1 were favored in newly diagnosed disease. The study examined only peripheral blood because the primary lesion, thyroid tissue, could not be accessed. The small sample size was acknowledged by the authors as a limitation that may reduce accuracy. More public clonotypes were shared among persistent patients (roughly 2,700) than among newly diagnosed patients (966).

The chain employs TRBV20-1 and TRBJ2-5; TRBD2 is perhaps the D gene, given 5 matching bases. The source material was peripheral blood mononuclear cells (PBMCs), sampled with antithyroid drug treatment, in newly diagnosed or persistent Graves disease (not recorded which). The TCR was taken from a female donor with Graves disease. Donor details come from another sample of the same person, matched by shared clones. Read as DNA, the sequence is TGCAGTGCCAGAAGGCTAGCCGAGACCCAGTACTTC. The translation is CSARRLAETQYF.